Reported below is one T cell receptor beta chain. Its matching antigen is unknown. Other nucleotide sequences in the sample specify the same CDR3. These data belong to a study of shared clonotypes between healthy human individuals. The study's findings and limits: Among donors, the sharing of clonotypes was expected to be influenced by sequencing depth. A few donors had around 5% of their naive CD4 clonotypes in common. The study found lower generation probabilities in non-shared clonotypes than in those shared by all four donors.

Clones were sequenced by immunoSEQ multiplex PCR, and TCRdb holds only the in-frame ones, with some missing. Of 2 million to 2.5 million clones in the sample, approximately 94% were seen once. Trimming removed 0 bases from V and 2 bases from J, with 7 bases in between. CDR1 is MNHEY, CDR2 SVGAGI, per germline. The CDR3 loop spans 15 amino acids. The clonotype comes from a man in his late teens or twenties in good health. Source material: naive CD4+ T cells sorted from blood. Subset in this sample: CD45RA+ positively selected. The chain joins TRBV6-5 to TRBJ2-2; possible D gene TRBD1, 6 bases. CDR3 DNA sequence: TGTGCCAGCAGTTACTCCAGGGGTAACACCGGGGAGCTGTTTTTT. Translated, it gives CASSYSRGNTGELFF.